Listed here are 27 T cell receptor beta chains from one sample, sequenced in a study of T cell responses to AZD1222 COVID-19 vaccine (dated by TCRdb to 2020 to 2022). The library was generated by the immunoSEQ multiplex PCR assay. TCRdb took this table from immuneACCESS and kept in-frame rearrangements with V and J called. Such tables lack part of the clones; where checked against another copy, unresolved V genes explain under half of the gap, and the rest is unexplained. This sample holds about 120,000 clones; around nine tenths were observed only once. The ten largest account for 3.5% to 4.5% of the sample. Reading the label with the study, this specimen's time point is: about 28 days (+/-7) after the second vaccine dose. Taken with the paper, the label for treatment or condition translates to: meningococcal conjugate vaccine given as trial control. The specimen was peripheral blood, collected 28 days after the second dose of the MenACWY control vaccine. Receptor source: an adult who received the MenACWY meningococcal vaccine as a control.

This chain uses TRBV5-4 with TRBJ2-3, with D perhaps TRBD2 (7 bases). This CDR3 has 16 amino acids. The germline V gene has CDR1 SGHNT and CDR2 YYREEE (reference sequence). V was cut by 4 bases and J by 0 bases, with 15 bases left in between. The CDR3 is CASSRGGGASTDTQYF. CDR3 nucleotides: TGTGCCAGCAGCCGGGGAGGGGGGGCAAGCACAGATACGCAGTATTTT.

V is TRBV18 and J is TRBJ2-3; TRBD1 is a possible D gene (6 bases). This CDR3 spans 15 amino acids. Germline CDR1 KGHSH, CDR2 LQKENI. V lost 2 bases to trimming and J lost 0 bases, with 9 bases between them. CDR3 loop: CASSPGQISTDTQYF. The CDR3 DNA is TGTGCCAGCTCACCAGGACAGATTAGCACAGATACGCAGTATTTT.

The J gene is TRBJ1-6, the V gene TRBV18; perhaps TRBD1 as D (6 bases). The CDR3 contains 15 residues. Trimming left V 6 bases short and J 2 bases short, with 11 bases between. Looked up from germline, CDR1 is KGHSH and CDR2 is LQKENI. The CDR3 protein is CASSPRDTYNSPLHF. CDR3 coding DNA: TGTGCCAGCTCTCCCCGGGACACCTATAATTCACCCCTCCACTTT.

With respect to this clone: One junction end disagrees with the germline gene, perhaps due to a read error. The chain uses TRBV19 and TRBJ1-5, with TRBD1 matching over 8 bases. The CDR3 consists of 14 residues. Germline-derived CDR1 and CDR2 are LNHDA and SQIVND (reference sequence). The CDR3 DNA sequence: TGTGCCAGTAGTAGAGCAGGGGGCAATGAGCCCCAGCATTTT. This codes for CASSRAGGNEPQHF.

The V call is TRBV5-1, the J call TRBJ2-7, with D uncertain. The CDR3 length is 13 residues. Trimming pared 3 bases from V and 4 bases from J, leaving 11 bases between. Looked up from germline, CDR1 is SGHRS and CDR2 is YFSETQ. The CDR3 loop reads CASSSALGYEQYF. Written as DNA, the CDR3 is TGCGCCAGCAGCTCGGCGCTGGGTTACGAGCAGTACTTC.

This chain joins TRBV3-1 (or the pseudogene TRBV3-2) and TRBJ2-5; 7 nucleotides align to TRBD2. With V trimmed by 3 bases and J by 2 bases, 9 bases remained unmatched. Germline V gene data show CDR1 as LGHDT and CDR2 as YNNKEL (reference sequence). This CDR3 is 16 amino acids long. The CDR3, as DNA: TGTGCCAGCAGCCAGAATTATGGGGGAGGGCAAGAGACCCAGTACTTC. Protein: CASSQNYGGGQETQYF.

J is TRBJ1-4 and V is TRBV24-1; a weak D match, TRBD1 (5 bases). Germline V gene lookup returns CDR1 KGHDR and CDR2 SFDVKD. V gave up 6 bases and J gave up 4 bases, with 11 bases separating them. CDR3 length equals 14 residues. CDR3 residues: CATSSGQGNEKLFF. The CDR3 DNA reads TGTGCCACCAGTTCGGGGCAGGGTAATGAAAAACTGTTTTTT.

The chain has TRBV29-1 and TRBJ2-7; D not certain. V dropped 6 bases and J dropped 6 bases, with 9 bases sitting between them. Germline V gives CDR1 SQVTM, CDR2 ANQGSEA. This CDR3 has 10 residues. CDR3 protein: CSVGSGEQYF. CDR3 sequence (DNA): TGCAGCGTGGGGTCGGGCGAGCAGTACTTC.

The chain has TRBV4-3 and TRBJ1-1, with no clear D. The V and J ends lost 0 bases and 2 bases respectively, with 16 bases between them. The CDR3 has 17 amino acids. Germline CDR1 reads LGHNA; CDR2 reads YSLEER. The CDR3 is CASSQEKGSGINTEAFF. The CDR3 DNA is TGCGCCAGCAGCCAAGAGAAGGGCTCGGGGATTAACACTGAAGCTTTCTTT.

The V gene is TRBV10-2, the J gene TRBJ1-1, with D perhaps matching TRBD1 (5 bases). Germline V CDR1 and CDR2: WSHSY, SAAADI. The CDR3 has 11 residues. Trimming pared 8 bases from V and 1 base from J, leaving 5 bases between. The DNA of the CDR3 is TGCGCCAGCGGACAGAACACTGAAGCTTTCTTT. Residues: CASGQNTEAFF.

This clone was seen more than once but under ten times. The rearrangement joins TRBV5-4 to TRBJ2-2; TRBD2 matches at 8 bases. The ends lost 6 bases at V and 6 bases at J; junction bases unmatched: 13. CDR3 length: 16 amino acids. From germline, CDR1 is SGHNT and CDR2 YYREEE (reference sequence). CDR3 sequence (DNA): TGTGCCAGCACCCCCGGGGGGGGCTACGTTTCCGGGGAGCTGTTTTTT. Protein sequence: CASTPGGGYVSGELFF. The variable domain in full, with the rest retrieved from reference TRBV5-4 and TRBJ2-2, is ETGVTQSPTHLIKTRGQQVTLRCSSQSGHNTVSWYQQALGQGPQFIFQYYREEENGRGNFPPRFSGLQFPNYSSELNVNALELDDSALYLCASTPGGGYVSGELFFGEGSRLTVL.

The chain has TRBV6-4 and TRBJ2-1; D is uncertain. Looked up from germline, CDR1 is MRHNA and CDR2 is SNTAGT. V was cut by 0 bases and J by 0 bases, with 6 bases left in between. CDR3 size: 15 residues. This CDR3 reads CASSDSPDSYNEQFF. As DNA, the CDR3 is TGTGCCAGCAGTGACTCTCCGGACTCCTACAATGAGCAGTTCTTC.

This chain joins TRBV10-3 and TRBJ2-2; possibly TRBD2 for D (6 bases). CDR1 ENHRY and CDR2 SYGVKD come from the germline V gene. The CDR3 is made up of 15 amino acids. The V gene lost 10 bases and the J gene lost 4 bases, with 19 bases spanning the gap. The CDR3 loop is CATLGWRGLTGELFF. The CDR3 region has the DNA TGTGCCACCCTGGGGTGGCGGGGCCTCACCGGGGAGCTGTTTTTT.

The chain has TRBV5-5 and TRBJ1-3; D gene uncertain. CDR1 is SGHKS and CDR2 is YYEKEE in the germline V gene (reference sequence). This CDR3 has 13 amino acids. V was clipped by 1 base and J by 6 bases, with 8 bases between them. In DNA, the CDR3 is TGTGCCAGCAGCTTGTCGGGTGAAAACACCATATATTTT. It codes for CASSLSGENTIYF. Full variable domain (rest looked up from reference TRBV5-5 and TRBJ1-3): DAGVTQSPTHLIKTRGQQVTLRCSPISGHKSVSWYQQVLGQGPQFIFQYYEKEERGRGNFPDRFSARQFPNYSSELNVNALLLGDSALYLCASSLSGENTIYFGEGSWLTVV.

This clone was seen a single time. The chain has TRBV5-6 and TRBJ1-4, with 10 bases that match TRBD1. With 4 bases clipped from V and 8 bases from J, the junction kept 8 bases outside the gene matches. This CDR3 contains 15 residues. Germline V gene lookup returns CDR1 SGHDT and CDR2 YYEEEE. In DNA, the CDR3 is TGTGCCAGCAGCGGCCGGGACAGGGGAGGAGAAAAACTGTTTTTT. Encoded protein: CASSGRDRGGEKLFF.

The chain recombines TRBV19 with TRBJ2-6; D remains unclear. This CDR3 spans 14 amino acids. Trimming cost V 7 bases and J 2 bases, with 9 bases left between them. The V gene's germline CDR1 is LNHDA and CDR2 SQIVND (reference sequence). The CDR3 DNA follows: TGTGCCAGTAAAGACAAGGCTGGGGCCAACGTCCTGACTTTC. It is translated as CASKDKAGANVLTF.

The rearrangement links TRBV7-6 to TRBJ2-2; maybe TRBD1 (6 bases). Trimming left V 5 bases short and J 2 bases short, with 12 bases between. Germline values: CDR1 SGHVS, CDR2 FNYEAQ. CDR3 length: 15 residues. The CDR3 sequence: CASSVKTGNTGELFF. The CDR3 DNA is TGTGCCAGCAGCGTTAAGACAGGAAACACCGGGGAGCTGTTTTTT. Together with reference TRBV7-6 and TRBJ2-2, the CDR3 gives the full variable domain: GAGVSQSPRYKVTKRGQDVALRCDPISGHVSLYWYRQALGQGPEFLTYFNYEAQQDKSGLPNDRFSAERPEGSISTLTIQRTEQRDSAMYRCASSVKTGNTGELFFGEGSRLTVL.

V usage is TRBV27 and J usage is TRBJ1-2; a weak D match, TRBD1 (6 bases). The germline CDR1 and CDR2 sequences are MNHEY and SMNVEV (reference sequence). V lost 2 bases, J lost 4 bases, and 14 bases lay in between. CDR3 length equals 15 residues. The CDR3 DNA sequence: TGTGCCAGCAGTTTACGGGGGGGCGCTTCCTATGGCTACACCTTC. The encoded protein is CASSLRGGASYGYTF.

V usage is TRBV4-1 and J usage is TRBJ1-6; D unclear. The CDR3 has 19 amino acids. The V and J ends lost 0 bases and 0 bases respectively, with 15 bases between them. Germline V gene lookup returns CDR1 MGHRA and CDR2 YSYEKL. The chain's CDR3 is CASSQDREGPSSYNSPLHF. The CDR3 bases are TGCGCCAGCAGCCAAGATCGGGAGGGCCCCAGCTCCTATAATTCACCCCTCCACTTT.

The gene calls are TRBV4-1 and TRBJ1-4; D is possibly TRBD1 (5 bases). Germline-derived CDR1 and CDR2 are MGHRA and YSYEKL. The CDR3 spans 16 residues. V dropped 0 bases and J dropped 7 bases, with 15 bases sitting between them. Written as DNA, the CDR3 is TGCGCCAGCAGCCAAGATCGGAGAGCGGGGGGTGAAAAACTGTTTTTT. Protein product: CASSQDRRAGGEKLFF.

This rearrangement joins TRBV27 to TRBJ2-3, with a weak D call TRBD1 (6 bases). Trimming cost V 4 bases and J 7 bases, with 18 bases left between them. There are 15 residues in the CDR3. Germline V gene lookup returns CDR1 MNHEY and CDR2 SMNVEV (reference sequence). The CDR3 protein is CASSSQGPEFHTQYF. The CDR3 nucleotides are TGTGCCAGCAGTTCGCAGGGGCCAGAATTCCATACGCAGTATTTT.

This chain links TRBV20-1 with TRBJ1-5; TRBD1 matches at 12 bases. Germline CDR1 is DFQATT and CDR2 is SNEGSKA (reference sequence). V shed 3 bases, J shed 6 bases, and the junction held 9 bases outside the gene matches. This CDR3 is built from 16 residues. CDR3 residues: CSASLKGQGAGQPQHF. Here the CDR3 DNA reads TGCAGTGCTAGTCTTAAGGGACAGGGGGCAGGTCAGCCCCAGCATTTT.

The chain employs TRBV5-1 and TRBJ2-1; a weak D match, TRBD2 (5 bases). Trimming took off 5 bases at V and 2 bases at J, with 11 bases between the two ends. Germline lookup yields CDR1 SGHRS and CDR2 YFSETQ. CDR3 length: 14 residues. The CDR3 coding sequence is TGCGCCAGCAGGCTACTAGGCCCCTACAATGAGCAGTTCTTC. Amino acids: CASRLLGPYNEQFF.

This chain uses TRBV28 with TRBJ1-1; D is possibly TRBD1 (6 bases). The V gene lost 5 bases and the J gene lost 8 bases, with 27 bases spanning the gap. This CDR3 contains 17 residues. Germline V gene data show CDR1 as MDHEN and CDR2 as SYDVKM. CDR3 sequence (DNA): TGTGCCAGCAGTCCGTGGGTTGGACAGACGACGCACTCCGAAGCTTTCTTT. As protein: CASSPWVGQTTHSEAFF.

This clone has only one observation. The V gene is TRBV9, the J gene TRBJ2-3, with D possibly being TRBD2 (5 bases). V gave up 0 bases and J gave up 6 bases, with 11 bases separating them. Germline CDR1 reads SGDLS; CDR2 reads YYNGEE. There are 14 residues in the CDR3. The chain's CDR3 is CASSVATSGDTQYF. CDR3 coding DNA: TGTGCCAGCAGCGTAGCTACGTCGGGGGATACGCAGTATTTT.

V is TRBV30 and J is TRBJ2-2, with unresolved D. V was pared by 0 bases and J by 0 bases, with 11 bases between. Germline V lookup: CDR1 GTSNPN, CDR2 SVGIG (reference sequence). The CDR3 is made up of 16 amino acids. CDR3 in DNA: TGTGCCTGGAGTGTTGTAGGAATCCCGAACACCGGGGAGCTGTTTTTT. It codes for CAWSVVGIPNTGELFF.

The rearrangement links TRBV6-5 to TRBJ2-5; tentative D call: TRBD1 (6 bases). The V end was cut by 2 bases, the J end by 3 bases, with 7 bases between. This CDR3 contains 13 residues. CDR1 is MNHEY, CDR2 SVGAGI, per germline. CDR3 amino acids: CASSYRGKETQYF. For the CDR3, the DNA is TGTGCCAGCAGTTACAGGGGGAAAGAGACCCAGTACTTC.